This is a list of T cell receptor beta chains from one sample in a study of blood T cell repertoires in COVID-19. Generated by immunoSEQ multiplex PCR, the TCRdb table keeps only in-frame clones and is missing some. The sample lists roughly 100,000 clones, approximately 89% occurring once. Sequenced material: peripheral blood. The receptors derive from a woman of 80 years or more in a cohort sampled during active COVID-19. Each CDR3 is given with its conserved first and last residue. D genes are given only for firm matches.

V,D,J,CDR3
TRBV5-6,NA,TRBJ2-7,CASSLAQPGEQYF
TRBV10-3,NA,TRBJ2-3,CAISETPRDPRYF
TRBV5-1,NA,TRBJ1-1,CASSHEQGEAFF
TRBV2,NA,TRBJ1-1,CATHRDSILEAFF
TRBV6-5,NA,TRBJ1-2,CASRIVGGPYGYTF
TRBV29-1,NA,TRBJ2-1,CSGASESYNEQFF
TRBV19,TRBD2,TRBJ2-3,CASTPRLAGGTDTQYF
TRBV9,TRBD2,TRBJ2-3,CASSRSGRGPDTQYF
TRBV10-3,NA,TRBJ1-4,CAISESGTNEKLFF
TRBV5-1,TRBD2,TRBJ2-1,CASSLEASGGTEQFF
TRBV10-1,TRBD2,TRBJ2-3,CASRTGTSGSGDTQYF
TRBV9,NA,TRBJ2-1,CASSVDQRAAYNEQFF
TRBV5-1,NA,TRBJ1-3,CASSLDSISGNTIYF
TRBV6-6,TRBD1,TRBJ2-3,CASSYGDRGIDTQYF
TRBV4-2,TRBD2,TRBJ2-1,CASSPRDSGSGEQFF
TRBV28,NA,TRBJ2-5,CASSFGLAAQETQYF
TRBV4-1,NA,TRBJ2-3,CASRDGAGTDTQYF
TRBV28,NA,TRBJ2-7,CASTSSAPYEQYF
TRBV12-3/TRBV12-4,NA,TRBJ1-1,CASSFSRGAFF
TRBV19,TRBD1,TRBJ1-6,CAVGTGQGDSPLHF
TRBV5-1,TRBD1,TRBJ1-2,CASSSGTGVVGYGYTF
TRBV7-8,NA,TRBJ2-1,CASSLGLGNEQFF
TRBV5-1,TRBD1,TRBJ2-7,CASSRQGENYEQYF
TRBV24-1,TRBD1,TRBJ2-5,CATSPDRGQSETQYF
TRBV24-1,TRBD2,TRBJ2-7,CATSSSGRDSYEQYF
TRBV5-1,TRBD1,TRBJ2-3,CASNDRVAKDTQYF